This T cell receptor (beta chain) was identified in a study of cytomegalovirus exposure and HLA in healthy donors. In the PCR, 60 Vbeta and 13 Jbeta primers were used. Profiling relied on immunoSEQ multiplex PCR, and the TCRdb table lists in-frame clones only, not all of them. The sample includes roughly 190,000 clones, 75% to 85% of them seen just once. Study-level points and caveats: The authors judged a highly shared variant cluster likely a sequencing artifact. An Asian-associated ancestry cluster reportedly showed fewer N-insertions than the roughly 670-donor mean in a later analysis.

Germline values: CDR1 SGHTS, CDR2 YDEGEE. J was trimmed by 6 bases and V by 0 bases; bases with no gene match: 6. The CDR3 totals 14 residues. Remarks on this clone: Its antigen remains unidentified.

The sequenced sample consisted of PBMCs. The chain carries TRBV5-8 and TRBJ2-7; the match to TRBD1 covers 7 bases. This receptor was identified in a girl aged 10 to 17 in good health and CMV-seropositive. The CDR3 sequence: CASSLGQGVGEQYF. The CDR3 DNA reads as TGTGCCAGCAGCTTGGGCCAGGGGGTGGGCGAGCAGTACTTC.